The rows below give T cell receptor beta chains drawn from one sample of a study of beta chain features in type 1 diabetes. TCRdb's table, derived via immunoSEQ multiplex PCR, lists solely in-frame clones and lacks some. The sample lists 70,000 to 90,000 clones, roughly 30% seen once, with 0.4% to 0.55% in the top ten. The specimen was stem cell memory CD4+ T cells from blood. The receptors were sampled from a woman aged 18-30 years in good health. Each CDR3 is given without its conserved first and last residue.

j_call	v_call	cdr3_aa
TRBJ1-3	TRBV30	AWSVFSGNTIY
TRBJ2-7	TRBV19	ASSFRQTPYEQY
TRBJ1-1	TRBV4-2	ASSLNRQRESEAF
TRBJ1-1	TRBV7-2	ASRVQGLNTEAF
TRBJ2-1	TRBV12-5	ASGFSEGEQF
TRBJ2-5	TRBV6-1	ASSYQETQY
TRBJ1-3	TRBV9	ASSDMIAGGNTIY
TRBJ2-7	TRBV7-2	ASSFGLVYEQY
TRBJ2-2	TRBV9	ASSLGGGANTGELF
TRBJ2-3	TRBV15	ATSLLWSSGSTDTQY
TRBJ1-1	TRBV30	AGYREGAF
TRBJ2-1	TRBV29-1	SVAPPGSSYNEQF
TRBJ1-2	TRBV5-1	ASSFNRGLNGYT
TRBJ1-3	TRBV14	ASSRRNRAGNTIY
TRBJ2-2	TRBV5-1	ASSLDRNTGELF
TRBJ2-1	TRBV27	ASRGTGEYEQF
TRBJ1-5	TRBV30	AWSTGVSNQPQH
TRBJ2-5	TRBV7-3	ASSPSTRRGETQY
TRBJ2-1	TRBV7-9	ASSLKLAGGYNEQF
TRBJ2-5	TRBV6-5	ASRYTGRETQY
TRBJ2-1	TRBV10-3	AISESGGGGNDEQF
TRBJ1-1	TRBV2	ASSDQGGTEAF
TRBJ2-7	TRBV21-1	ASSKGTPTADYEQY
TRBJ1-2	TRBV21-1	ASSHGGRIHGYT